The present T cell receptor beta chain was sequenced within a study of yellow fever vaccine responses in identical twins. Study results and caveats: Reportedly, twins' vaccine T cell responses looked partly convergent and partly personalized.

CDR1 is LGHNA and CDR2 is YNFKEQ in the germline V gene. Trimming pared 4 bases from V and 0 bases from J, leaving 12 bases between. The CDR3 length is 15 residues. Each CDR3 protein is one row after TCRdb ran MiXCR on the RT-PCR reads. Among about 10,000 distinct CDR3 sequences, roughly 80% were seen once, and the ten largest hold 2% to 2.5%. Details on this clonotype: Its antigen is not known.

The sequenced sample was T cells from blood (PBMCs), unsorted or a sorted subset (not recorded which), obtained before or after yellow fever vaccination (not recorded which). This clonotype was sampled from a woman under 30 who received the yellow fever vaccine. The V and J genes are TRBV4-2 and TRBJ1-1, with D possibly being TRBD1 (5 bases). The CDR3, as DNA: TGTGCCAGCAGCCGGGGGGGGTACCTGAACACTGAAGCTTTCTTT. It translates to CASSRGGYLNTEAFF.